The 30 T cell receptor beta chains reported below all come from one sample, sequenced in a study of T cells after yellow fever vaccination. TCRdb processed the 5' RACE reads anew with MiXCR; each CDR3 protein has one entry. The data contain some 560,000 distinct CDR3 sequences, around 17% of them seen just once; the ten biggest clones take up roughly 17%. The material was PBMCs, obtained roughly 5 days after the first yellow fever vaccination. These TCRs come from a man aged 18 to 35 who received the YFV17D yellow fever vaccine.

The chain is built from TRBV7-2 and TRBJ2-2; D might be TRBD1 or TRBD2, each matching 6 bases. In germline, CDR1 is SGHTA, CDR2 FQGNSA. V shed 5 bases and J shed 4 bases, with 11 bases lying between them. The CDR3 sequence is 14 residues long. The CDR3 region has the DNA TGTGCCAGCAGCGTACAGGGAGGCACCGGGGAGCTGTTTTTT. It codes for CASSVQGGTGELFF. The whole variable domain, filled in from reference TRBV7-2 and TRBJ2-2, reads GAGVSQSPSNKVTEKGKDVELRCDPISGHTALYWYRQSLGQGLEFLIYFQGNSAPDKSGLPSDRFSAERTGGSVSTLTIQRTQQEDSAVYLCASSVQGGTGELFFGEGSRLTVL.

J is TRBJ2-1 and V is TRBV27; 8 nucleotides line up with TRBD1. Germline trimming cut 2 bases from V and 5 bases from J; bases unmatched to any gene: 5. Per the germline V gene, CDR1 is MNHEY and CDR2 is SMNVEV (reference sequence). The CDR3 has 15 amino acids. The CDR3 loop is CASSLRTGMHNEQFF. The CDR3, as DNA: TGTGCCAGCAGTTTACGGACAGGGATGCACAATGAGCAGTTCTTC.

V and J are TRBV7-2 and TRBJ1-1, with no clear D. CDR3 size: 13 residues. Trimming removed 0 bases at V and 1 base at J, with 3 bases between. Germline loops: CDR1 SGHTA, CDR2 FQGNSA. In DNA, the CDR3 is TGTGCCAGCAGCTTAGCCAAGAACACTGAAGCTTTCTTT. It specifies CASSLAKNTEAFF.

In its sample, this clonotype was seen many times. V usage is TRBV29-1 and J usage is TRBJ1-5; D is perhaps TRBD1 (5 bases). The CDR3 loop spans 12 amino acids. The germline V and J ends were trimmed by 4 bases and 3 bases, with 7 bases remaining between them. Germline CDR1 and CDR2: SQVTM and ANQGSEA. In nucleotides, the CDR3 is TGCAGCGTTGGGGGGGACAATCAGCCCCAGCATTTT. It specifies CSVGGDNQPQHF. Drawing the rest from reference TRBV29-1 and TRBJ1-5, the complete variable domain is SAVISQKPSRDICQRGTSLTIQCQVDSQVTMMFWYRQQPGQSLTLIATANQGSEATYESGFVIDKFPISRPNLTFSTLTVSNMSPEDSSIYLCSVGGDNQPQHFGDGTRLSIL.

This clonotype was detected a few times. The chain employs TRBV11-2 and TRBJ1-1; D might be TRBD1 (5 bases). The germline gives CDR1 SGHAT, CDR2 FQNNGV. The CDR3 spans 14 residues. Trimming left V 5 bases short and J 5 bases short, with 15 bases between. CDR3 protein: CASSREQALTEAFF. CDR3 coding DNA: TGTGCCAGCAGCAGAGAACAGGCTCTTACTGAAGCTTTCTTT.

V is TRBV7-9 and J is TRBJ2-5, with D unclear. Trimming stripped 3 bases from V and 1 base from J, with 9 bases between. In germline, CDR1 is SEHNR, CDR2 FQNEAQ (reference sequence). CDR3 length: 14 residues. The CDR3 DNA reads as TGTGCCAGCAGCTTCTACGACGGCCAAGAGACCCAGTACTTC. As protein: CASSFYDGQETQYF. Together with reference TRBV7-9 and TRBJ2-5, the CDR3 gives the full variable domain: DTGVSQNPRHKITKRGQNVTFRCDPISEHNRLYWYRQTLGQGPEFLTYFQNEAQLEKSRLLSDRFSAERPKGSFSTLEIQRTEQGDSAMYLCASSFYDGQETQYFGPGTRLLVL.

The V and J genes are TRBV6-5 and TRBJ1-1; no definite D call. The CDR3 has 13 amino acids. Trimming cost V 0 bases and J 12 bases, with 14 bases left between them. The germline CDR1 and CDR2 sequences are MNHEY and SVGAGI. Here the CDR3 reads CASSYSNRSPSFF. The CDR3 nucleotides read TGTGCCAGCAGTTACTCGAACCGCTCCCCCTCTTTCTTT.

This rearrangement joins TRBV20-1 to TRBJ2-1, with 7 bases that match TRBD2. Trimming cost V 3 bases and J 5 bases; bases outside gene matches: 7. CDR1 and CDR2 from the germline V gene are DFQATT and SNEGSKA (reference sequence). CDR3 length: 14 amino acids. CDR3 sequence: CSARDYRGDNEQFF. In DNA, the CDR3 is TGCAGTGCTAGGGACTACCGGGGGGACAATGAGCAGTTCTTC.

V and J are TRBV21-1 and TRBJ2-7; the table gives TRBD1 as D, unverified against the DNA. TRBV21-1 is listed as a pseudogene. The length of the CDR3 is 17 residues. CDR3 region: CASSRRAGRGSSYEQYV. For the CDR3, the DNA is TGTGCCAGCAGCCGACGCGCGGGCAGGGGTAGCTCCTACGAGCAGTACGTC.

This clonotype came up a few times. The chain is built from TRBV18 and TRBJ1-5; D not certain. Deletions cut 2 bases from V and 1 base from J, with 12 bases between. CDR1 is KGHSH, CDR2 LQKENI, per germline. The CDR3 is 16 residues long. The DNA for the CDR3 is TGTGCCAGCTCACCATCTTTGCCCGAGAGCAATCAGCCCCAGCATTTT. Translating it yields CASSPSLPESNQPQHF.

The chain is built from TRBV7-8 and TRBJ2-2; possible D gene TRBD1, 5 bases. This CDR3 is built from 13 residues. Germline loops: CDR1 SGHVS, CDR2 FQNEAQ. With 4 bases removed from V and 8 bases from J, the gap between germline ends came to 11 bases. The CDR3 region has the DNA TGTGCCAGCAGCTCCTGGACATCGGGGGAGCTGTTTTTT. Its translation: CASSSWTSGELFF.

The chain recombines TRBV4-2 with TRBJ1-2, with unresolved D. This CDR3 contains 14 residues. Germline V gives CDR1 LGHNA, CDR2 YNFKEQ. Deletions cut 0 bases from V and 1 base from J, with 6 bases between. As DNA, the CDR3 is TGTGCCAGCAGCCAAGATTTTATTAACTATGGCTACACCTTC. Protein sequence: CASSQDFINYGYTF.

This clonotype was seen a handful of times. The chain joins TRBV20-1 to TRBJ2-7; no clear D gene. Germline CDR1 reads DFQATT; CDR2 reads SNEGSKA (reference sequence). This CDR3 contains 12 residues. The V end lost 6 bases, the J end lost 4 bases, and 13 bases lay between the germline ends. Here the CDR3 reads CSACTPSYEQYF. CDR3 bases: TGCAGTGCCTGTACTCCTAGTTACGAGCAGTACTTC.

V gene TRBV6-1 combines with J gene TRBJ2-3; D gene ambiguous. Looked up from germline, CDR1 is MNHNS and CDR2 is SASEGT. The V gene lost 6 bases and the J gene lost 8 bases, with 18 bases spanning the gap. The CDR3 runs 14 residues. CDR3 nucleotide sequence: TGTGCCAGCAGCCAACGGTCGATCATGGGTACGCAGTATTTT. Translation gives CASSQRSIMGTQYF.

V usage is TRBV6-5 and J usage is TRBJ1-1; perhaps TRBD1 as D (6 bases). Germline assignment: CDR1 MNHEY and CDR2 SVGAGI. This CDR3 comprises 16 residues. The V and J ends lost 7 bases and 1 base respectively, with 19 bases between them. Here the CDR3 reads CASKGGWGAQNTEAFF. The CDR3 nucleotides are TGTGCCAGCAAGGGGGGATGGGGGGCCCAGAACACTGAAGCTTTCTTT.

The J gene is TRBJ1-4, the V gene TRBV15; 8 bases match TRBD1. CDR1 is LNHNV, CDR2 YYDKDF, per germline (reference sequence). The V gene end was trimmed by 5 bases and the J gene end by 8 bases; junction bases not matched to a gene: 10. CDR3 length: 15 residues. CDR3 in amino acids: CATSRMDRAQEKLFF. The CDR3 nucleotides are TGTGCCACCAGCCGGATGGACAGGGCGCAGGAAAAACTGTTTTTT.

The gene calls are TRBV25-1 and TRBJ2-5, with no clear D. Germline V gives CDR1 MGHDK, CDR2 SYGVNS. V lost 9 bases, J lost 1 base, and 6 bases lay in between. The CDR3 totals 11 residues. CDR3 protein: CASRVQETQYF. The CDR3 DNA sequence: TGTGCCAGTCGGGTCCAAGAGACCCAGTACTTC.

This clonotype has just a few counts. The chain has TRBV9 and TRBJ2-1, with D perhaps matching TRBD2 (7 bases). Germline V gene sequence: CDR1 SGDLS, CDR2 YYNGEE. With 2 bases removed from V and 5 bases from J, the gap between germline ends came to 11 bases. The CDR3 covers 14 residues. As DNA, the CDR3 is TGTGCCAGCAGCGTTGCGGGGGCCCACAATGAGCAGTTCTTC. As protein: CASSVAGAHNEQFF.

The CDR3 reads CASSFRGQGSTDTQYF. As DNA, the CDR3 is TGTGCCAGCAGTTTCCGGGGACAGGGGAGCACAGATACGCAGTATTTT. The chain recombines TRBV12-3 or TRBV12-4 with TRBJ2-3; 10 bases agree with TRBD1. The CDR3 contains 16 residues. The trim removed 3 bases at V and 0 bases at J, leaving 3 bases unmatched.

This chain links TRBV4-1 with TRBJ2-1; D remains ambiguous. The CDR3 spans 16 residues. The V and J ends lost 0 bases and 0 bases respectively, with 9 bases between them. Germline lookup yields CDR1 MGHRA and CDR2 YSYEKL. CDR3 region: CASSQEAVSSYNEQFF. The DNA for the CDR3 is TGCGCCAGCAGCCAAGAAGCCGTTAGCTCCTACAATGAGCAGTTCTTC.

The chain has TRBV7-8 and TRBJ1-1; D is possibly TRBD1 (6 bases). The V gene lost 5 bases and the J gene lost 8 bases, with 18 bases spanning the gap. Looked up from germline, CDR1 is SGHVS and CDR2 is FQNEAQ. The CDR3 runs to 14 residues. The CDR3 loop is CASSTPWGAGEAFF. In DNA form, the CDR3 reads TGTGCCAGCAGCACACCCTGGGGGGCTGGGGAAGCTTTCTTT.

The table lists this clonotype with a few counts. One junction end does not reproduce the germline sequence, and a read error may be involved. The gene calls are TRBV12-3 or TRBV12-4 and TRBJ1-2, with D perhaps TRBD1 (5 bases). This CDR3 is 12 amino acids long. The CDR3 DNA follows: TGTGCCAGCAGTTTGGGTCGTTCGAGGGGTCGCTTC. This codes for CASSLGRSRGRF.

This clonotype was found many times. The V call is TRBV15, the J call TRBJ1-6; D uncertain. The CDR3 runs to 15 residues. Trimming shortened V by 0 bases and J by 9 bases, and 12 bases separated the two germline ends. Germline V lookup: CDR1 LNHNV, CDR2 YYDKDF (reference sequence). CDR3 in amino acids: CATSRDNMGSSPLHF. The CDR3 nucleotides read TGTGCCACCAGCAGAGATAACATGGGTTCTTCACCCCTCCACTTT.

The table lists this clonotype with a few counts. V is TRBV5-1 and J is TRBJ2-6; D may be TRBD2 (7 bases). The CDR3 spans 19 residues. V lost 1 base, J lost 0 bases, and 17 bases lay in between. Germline loops: CDR1 SGHRS, CDR2 YFSETQ. The CDR3 region is CASSLRGGAVISGANVLTF. In nucleotides, the CDR3 is TGCGCCAGCAGCTTGCGTGGGGGGGCCGTAATCTCTGGGGCCAACGTCCTGACTTTC.

Only a few counts were recorded for this clonotype. CDR3 nucleotide sequence: TGTGCCAGCAGCTCGAGGGGTCCAGATACGCAGTATTTT. It encodes CASSSRGPDTQYF. The chain recombines TRBV7-9 with TRBJ2-3, with D tentatively TRBD1 or TRBD2 (5 bases each). This CDR3 has 13 residues. V dropped 4 bases and J dropped 4 bases, with 9 bases sitting between them. The V gene's germline CDR1 is SEHNR and CDR2 FQNEAQ (reference sequence). Complete variable domain (other parts from reference TRBV7-9 and TRBJ2-3): DTGVSQNPRHKITKRGQNVTFRCDPISEHNRLYWYRQTLGQGPEFLTYFQNEAQLEKSRLLSDRFSAERPKGSFSTLEIQRTEQGDSAMYLCASSSRGPDTQYFGPGTRLTVL.

The V call is TRBV19, the J call TRBJ1-1, with D maybe TRBD1 (6 bases). V was trimmed by 3 bases and J by 6 bases, leaving 8 bases between them. The CDR3 runs 12 residues. Germline V gene data show CDR1 as LNHDA and CDR2 as SQIVND (reference sequence). The CDR3 DNA reads as TGTGCCAGTAGTATTGGGGGCTCTGAAGCTTTCTTT. This gives the protein CASSIGGSEAFF.

The chain has TRBV5-1 and TRBJ1-1; no reliable D call. There are 15 residues in the CDR3. V lost 5 bases, J lost 3 bases, and 17 bases lay in between. Per the germline V gene, CDR1 is SGHRS and CDR2 is YFSETQ. CDR3 region: CASRTTPSRDTEAFF. CDR3 DNA: TGCGCCAGCAGAACAACCCCAAGTCGCGACACTGAAGCTTTCTTT.

This clonotype was counted only a few times. The rearrangement uses TRBV5-8 and TRBJ2-7; TRBD1 or TRBD2 may be the D gene (5 bases each). The germline gives CDR1 SGHTS, CDR2 YDEGEE. V lost 1 base to trimming and J lost 4 bases, with 12 bases between them. The CDR3 covers 14 residues. CDR3 amino acids: CASSLWGSLYEQYV. CDR3 DNA: TGTGCCAGCAGCTTGTGGGGGTCGTTGTACGAGCAGTACGTC.

The sample holds a few counts of this clonotype. J is TRBJ2-5 and V is TRBV29-1; unclear D gene. Trimming pared 4 bases from V and 4 bases from J, leaving 16 bases between. Looked up from germline, CDR1 is SQVTM and CDR2 is ANQGSEA. This CDR3 region has 14 residues. The CDR3: CSVVTGAGSETQYF. In DNA form, the CDR3 reads TGCAGCGTTGTAACGGGTGCAGGTTCAGAGACCCAGTACTTC. The full variable domain, in which reference TRBV29-1 and TRBJ2-5 provide the parts outside the CDR3, is SAVISQKPSRDICQRGTSLTIQCQVDSQVTMMFWYRQQPGQSLTLIATANQGSEATYESGFVIDKFPISRPNLTFSTLTVSNMSPEDSSIYLCSVVTGAGSETQYFGPGTRLLVL.

V gene TRBV28 combines with J gene TRBJ2-3; 8 bases are a match to TRBD1. There are 20 residues in the CDR3. Trimming cost V 5 bases and J 0 bases; bases outside gene matches: 19. In germline, CDR1 is MDHEN, CDR2 SYDVKM. CDR3 DNA: TGTGCCAGCAGTCGTCCTTTAACCGGGACAGGAGCATTTAGCACAGATACGCAGTATTTT. Translating gives CASSRPLTGTGAFSTDTQYF.